The 18 T cell receptor beta chains listed next were all sequenced from one sample in a study of T cell repertoires in aging, cancer and after chemotherapy. TCR beta rearrangements were amplified from peripheral blood genomic DNA. TRB rearrangements spanning V, D and J were amplified using mixed TRB-A/B primers. From the multiplex PCR reads, TCRdb called clonotypes with MiXCR, one entry per CDR3 protein. Of around 1,300 distinct CDR3 sequences listed, roughly a quarter are singletons. The specimen sequenced was blood. These receptors all come from a human donor with a blood cancer.

This clonotype was found a few times. The rearrangement joins TRBV11-2 to TRBJ2-1; D is possibly TRBD1 or TRBD2 (6 bases each). V lost 1 base and J 5 bases, leaving 15 bases between the germline ends. The CDR3 has 16 amino acids. CDR1 is SGHAT and CDR2 is FQNNGV in the germline V gene. CDR3 protein: CASSLARGVADNEQFF. The CDR3 bases are TGTGCCAGCAGCTTAGCTAGGGGGGTAGCGGACAATGAGCAGTTCTTC.

Comments on this clonotype: A much more abundant neighbour one base away suggests this may be a read error. This rearrangement joins TRBV6-5 to TRBJ2-5, with D maybe TRBD2 (7 bases). The germline V gene encodes CDR1 MNHEY and CDR2 SVGAGI. The CDR3 consists of 14 residues. The CDR3 bases are TGTGTCAGCAGTTACGAGGGGGGGCTAGAGACCCAGTACTTC. Encoded protein: CVSSYEGGLETQYF.

Notes on this clonotype: A much more abundant neighbour one base away suggests this may be a read error. This chain links TRBV27 with TRBJ2-1, with a tentative D call TRBD1 (6 bases). The germline V gene encodes CDR1 MNHEY and CDR2 SMNVEV (reference sequence). The germline V and J ends were trimmed by 6 bases and 5 bases, with 11 bases remaining between them. The CDR3 extends over 13 amino acids. The CDR3 DNA reads TGTGCCAGCAGCGAGGGGGTAGACAATGAGCAGTTCTTC. Its translation: CASSEGVDNEQFF.

In its sample, this clonotype was seen a few times. This rearrangement joins TRBV30 to TRBJ1-1, with a tentative D call TRBD1 (6 bases). The germline CDR1 and CDR2 sequences are GTSNPN and SVGIG (reference sequence). The V end lost 0 bases, the J end lost 7 bases, and 9 bases lay between the germline ends. The CDR3 is made up of 12 amino acids. The CDR3 sequence: CAWSVTGYEAFF. In DNA form, the CDR3 reads TGTGCCTGGAGTGTAACAGGGTATGAAGCTTTCTTT. The full variable domain, in which reference TRBV30 and TRBJ1-1 provide the parts outside the CDR3, is SQTIHQWPATLVQPVGSPLSLECTVEGTSNPNLYWYRQAAGRGLQLLFYSVGIGQISSEVPQNLSASRPQDRQFILSSKKLLLSDSGFYLCAWSVTGYEAFFGQGTRLTVV.

This clonotype turned up a few times. The gene calls are TRBV24-1 and TRBJ1-1; possible D gene TRBD1, 6 bases. Germline values: CDR1 KGHDR, CDR2 SFDVKD. The CDR3 covers 13 residues. V lost 5 bases, J lost 4 bases, and 10 bases lay in between. As DNA, the CDR3 is TGTGCCACCAGTGGAGGGGGGACCACTGAAGCTTTCTTT. Translating gives CATSGGGTTEAFF.

This clonotype was seen more than once but under ten times. Compared with germline, one end of the junction differs, possibly owing to a read error. The chain has TRBV6-5 and TRBJ1-6, with 12 bases lining up with TRBD1. Germline V gene lookup returns CDR1 MNHEY and CDR2 SVGAGI. The CDR3 extends over 19 amino acids. Written as DNA, the CDR3 is TGTGCCAGCAGTTACTCGGGGGACAGGGGGCGGGGGATTTCTTCATCCCTCCACTTT. This translates into CASSYSGDRGRGISSSLHF.

This rearrangement joins TRBV5-7 to TRBJ2-3; D remains ambiguous. TRBV5-7 is classed as an ORF, of uncertain function. The CDR3 has 10 amino acids. Trimming removed 5 bases at V and 7 bases at J, with 5 bases between. Here the CDR3 reads CASRRHTQYF. CDR3 DNA sequence: TGTGCCAGCAGGCGCCATACGCAGTATTTT.

This clonotype was seen more than once but under ten times. The rearrangement joins TRBV20-1 to TRBJ1-1; possible D gene TRBD1, 5 bases. The CDR3 is made up of 14 amino acids. CDR1 is DFQATT and CDR2 is SNEGSKA in the germline V gene (reference sequence). V lost 3 bases and J lost 6, with 17 bases in between. The DNA for the CDR3 is TGCAGTGCTAGTAGCAGGGCACGTTTCTCTGAAGCTTTCTTT. Its translation is CSASSRARFSEAFF.

The chain has TRBV24-1 and TRBJ2-1, with a tentative D call TRBD2 (5 bases). V was cut by 5 bases and J by 0 bases, with 16 bases left in between. Germline values: CDR1 KGHDR, CDR2 SFDVKD. The CDR3 sequence is 17 residues long. The CDR3: CATSAGFVQSSYNEQFF. CDR3 nucleotide sequence: TGTGCCACCAGTGCGGGGTTCGTACAGAGCTCCTACAATGAGCAGTTCTTC.

This clonotype was observed once. The V gene is TRBV7-2, the J gene TRBJ2-3; 10 nucleotides agree with TRBD2. Germline V gene data show CDR1 as SGHTA and CDR2 as FQGNSA. V was pared by 1 base and J by 0 bases, with 4 bases of the junction left unmatched. The CDR3 runs to 17 residues. CDR3: CASSLGSGGTSTDTQYF. The DNA of the CDR3 is TGTGCCAGCAGCTTAGGTAGCGGGGGGACGAGCACAGATACGCAGTATTTT.

The CDR3 reads CASSRQGVYNEQFF. The CDR3 DNA follows: TGTGCCAGCTCCCGGCAGGGGGTCTACAATGAGCAGTTCTTC. This rearrangement joins TRBV18 to TRBJ2-1, with 7 bases matching TRBD1. The V gene end was trimmed by 6 bases and the J gene end by 3 bases; junction bases not matched to a gene: 5. This CDR3 is built from 14 residues. The germline V gene encodes CDR1 KGHSH and CDR2 LQKENI.

By its share, this clonotype is medium-sized. This rearrangement joins TRBV14 to TRBJ2-1; 7 positions match TRBD1. The CDR3 length is 15 residues. V was pared by 5 bases and J by 3 bases, with 7 bases of the junction left unmatched. Germline V gene data show CDR1 as SGHDN and CDR2 as FVKESK. CDR3 sequence reads: CASSSRQGVYNEQFF. The CDR3 DNA sequence: TGTGCCAGCAGCTCCCGGCAGGGGGTCTACAATGAGCAGTTCTTC.

Within the sample, this clonotype is medium-sized. CDR3 sequence reads: CASSMRQGAYEQYF. The CDR3 DNA follows: TGTGCCAGTAGTATGCGACAGGGGGCCTACGAGCAGTACTTC. This chain connects TRBV19 to TRBJ2-7, with 9 bases matching TRBD1. The V segment lost 3 bases and the J segment 2 bases; nucleotides outside the gene matches: 2. Germline V gives CDR1 LNHDA, CDR2 SQIVND (reference sequence). The CDR3 has 14 residues.

In this sample, this clonotype is medium-sized. This sequence joins TRBV20-1 and TRBJ2-3; D is possibly TRBD1 or TRBD2 (5 bases each). The germline V gene encodes CDR1 DFQATT and CDR2 SNEGSKA (reference sequence). V lost 6 bases to trimming and J lost 2 bases, with 15 bases between them. The CDR3 sequence is 14 residues long. CDR3 in DNA: TGCAGTGCCCTGGGGACCGAAATCACAGATACGCAGTATTTT. This encodes CSALGTEITDTQYF.

This clonotype was seen a few times. V is TRBV12-3 or TRBV12-4 and J is TRBJ2-1; 9 bases match TRBD2. Trimming at V came to 3 bases and at J to 8 bases, leaving 5 bases not matched to a gene. This CDR3 is built from 14 residues. The CDR3 here is CASSLRGGGDEQFF. The CDR3 DNA reads TGTGCCAGCAGTTTGCGGGGGGGGGGAGATGAGCAGTTCTTC.

By proportion, this clonotype is medium-sized. The V call is TRBV12-3 or TRBV12-4, the J call TRBJ1-4; 10 nucleotides line up with TRBD1. This CDR3 spans 18 amino acids. The junction had 14 bases not matched to a gene; V was cut back by 3 bases and J by 7 bases. CDR3 residues: CASSFHLGTGDWGEKLFF. The CDR3 DNA reads TGTGCCAGCAGTTTTCACCTCGGGACAGGGGATTGGGGTGAAAAACTGTTTTTT.

This clonotype is medium-sized. The chain links TRBV27 to TRBJ1-2; 7 bases are a match to TRBD1. The CDR3 is 14 amino acids. V shed 4 bases and J 2 bases; nucleotides not matched to a gene: 4. Germline values: CDR1 MNHEY, CDR2 SMNVEV (reference sequence). CDR3 loop: CASSSQQGNYGYTF. The CDR3 nucleotides are TGTGCCAGCAGTTCCCAACAGGGGAACTATGGCTACACCTTC.

This clonotype qualifies as medium-sized. CDR3 residues: CASSDSSRGGLAGELFF. The CDR3 region has the DNA TGTGCCAGCAGTGACTCCTCACGGGGGGGCCTAGCCGGGGAGCTGTTTTTT. The chain recombines TRBV6-4 with TRBJ2-2; 8 nucleotides align to TRBD2. The CDR3 consists of 17 residues. J lost 6 bases, V lost 0 bases, and 9 bases had no gene match. The germline CDR1 and CDR2 sequences are MRHNA and SNTAGT.